This T cell receptor (beta chain) was captured in a study of glioma-infiltrating T cells. Study details: Target coverage was about 4.5- to 11-fold for about 1 million blood T cells. Study-level results: Tissue and blood shared very few CDR3 sequences.

In its sample, this clonotype was seen many times. Its specificity is unknown. Germline-derived CDR1 and CDR2 are DFQATT and SNEGSKA (reference sequence). This CDR3 contains 15 residues. V lost 3 bases, J lost 2 bases, and 16 bases lay in between. Amplification of TCR alpha and beta CDR3 regions from RNA used iRepertoire nested multiplex PCR. TCRdb passed the multiplex PCR reads through MiXCR, listing each CDR3 protein once. The profile covers a few hundred thousand distinct CDR3 sequences, with 41% appearing a single time and around 12% taken by the ten largest. Sequenced sample: glioma tissue, nonneoplastic brain tissue, or PBMCs (not recorded which). This chain links TRBV20-1 with TRBJ2-5, with D maybe TRBD1 (6 bases). The receptor was derived from a human donor with low-grade glioma or glioblastoma, undergoing nonglioma brain surgery, or in good health (not recorded which). CDR3 DNA: TGCAGTGCTAGCTCTACGAGGGGGACGCAAGAGACCCAGTACTTC. It codes for CSASSTRGTQETQYF.